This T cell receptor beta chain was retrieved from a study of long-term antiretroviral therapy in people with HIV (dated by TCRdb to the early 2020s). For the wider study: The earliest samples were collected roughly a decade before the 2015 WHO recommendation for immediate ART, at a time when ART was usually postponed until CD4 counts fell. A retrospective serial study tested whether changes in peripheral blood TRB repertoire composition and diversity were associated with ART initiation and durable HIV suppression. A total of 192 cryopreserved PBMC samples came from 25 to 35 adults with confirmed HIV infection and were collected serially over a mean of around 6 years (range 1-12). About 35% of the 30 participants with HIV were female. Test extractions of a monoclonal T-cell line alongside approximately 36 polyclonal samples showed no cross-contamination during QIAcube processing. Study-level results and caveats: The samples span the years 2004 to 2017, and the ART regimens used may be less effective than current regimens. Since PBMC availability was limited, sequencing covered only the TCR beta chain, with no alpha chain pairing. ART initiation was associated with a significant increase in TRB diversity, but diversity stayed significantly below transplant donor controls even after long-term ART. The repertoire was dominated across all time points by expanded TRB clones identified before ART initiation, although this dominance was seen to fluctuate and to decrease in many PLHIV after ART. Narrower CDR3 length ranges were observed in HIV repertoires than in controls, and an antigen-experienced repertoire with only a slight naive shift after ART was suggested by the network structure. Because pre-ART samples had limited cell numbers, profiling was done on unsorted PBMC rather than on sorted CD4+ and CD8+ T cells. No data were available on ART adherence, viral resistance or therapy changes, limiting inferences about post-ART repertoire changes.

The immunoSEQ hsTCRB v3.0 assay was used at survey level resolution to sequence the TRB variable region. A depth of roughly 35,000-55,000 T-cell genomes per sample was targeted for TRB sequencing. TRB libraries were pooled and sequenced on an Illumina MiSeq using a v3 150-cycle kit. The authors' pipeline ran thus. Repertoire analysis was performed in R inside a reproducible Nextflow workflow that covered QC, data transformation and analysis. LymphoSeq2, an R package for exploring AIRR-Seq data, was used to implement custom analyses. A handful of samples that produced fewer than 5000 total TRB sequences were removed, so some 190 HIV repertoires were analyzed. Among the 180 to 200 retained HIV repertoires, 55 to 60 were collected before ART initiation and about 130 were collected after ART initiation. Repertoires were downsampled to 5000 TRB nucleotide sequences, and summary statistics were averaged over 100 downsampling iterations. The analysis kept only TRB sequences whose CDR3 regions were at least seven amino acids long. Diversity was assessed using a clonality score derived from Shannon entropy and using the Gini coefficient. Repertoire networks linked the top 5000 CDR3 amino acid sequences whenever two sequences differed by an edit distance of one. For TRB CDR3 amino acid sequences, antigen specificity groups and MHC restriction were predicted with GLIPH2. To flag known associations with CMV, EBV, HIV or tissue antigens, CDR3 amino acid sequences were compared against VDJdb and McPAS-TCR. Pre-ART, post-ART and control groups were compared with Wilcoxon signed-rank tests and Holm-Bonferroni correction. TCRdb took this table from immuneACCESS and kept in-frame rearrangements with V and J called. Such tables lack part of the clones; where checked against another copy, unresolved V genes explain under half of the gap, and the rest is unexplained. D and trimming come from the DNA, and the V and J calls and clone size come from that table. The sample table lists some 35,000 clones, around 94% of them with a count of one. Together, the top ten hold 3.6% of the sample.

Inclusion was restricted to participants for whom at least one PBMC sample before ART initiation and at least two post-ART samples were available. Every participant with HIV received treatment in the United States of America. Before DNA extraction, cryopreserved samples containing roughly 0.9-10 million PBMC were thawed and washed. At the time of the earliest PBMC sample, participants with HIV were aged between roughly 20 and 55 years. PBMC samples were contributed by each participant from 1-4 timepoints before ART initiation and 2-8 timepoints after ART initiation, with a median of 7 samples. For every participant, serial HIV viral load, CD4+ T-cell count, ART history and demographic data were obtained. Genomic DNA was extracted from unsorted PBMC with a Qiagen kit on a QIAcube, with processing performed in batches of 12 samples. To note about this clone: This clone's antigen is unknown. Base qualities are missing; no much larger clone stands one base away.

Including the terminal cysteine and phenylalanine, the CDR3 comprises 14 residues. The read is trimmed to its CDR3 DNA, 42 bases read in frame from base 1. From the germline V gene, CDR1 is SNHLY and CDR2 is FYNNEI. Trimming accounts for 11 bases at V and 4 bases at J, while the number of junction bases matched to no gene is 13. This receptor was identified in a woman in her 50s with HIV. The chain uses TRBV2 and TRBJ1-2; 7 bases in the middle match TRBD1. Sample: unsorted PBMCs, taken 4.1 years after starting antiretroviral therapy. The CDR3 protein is CAGGGTEGFYGYTF. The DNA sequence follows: TGTGCCGGAGGAGGGACAGAGGGTTTCTATGGCTACACCTTC.